The rows below give T cell receptor beta chains drawn from one sample of a study of blood T cell repertoires in COVID-19. Sequenced by immunoSEQ multiplex PCR; TCRdb stores in-frame clones only, minus some. Seen here are some 270,000 clones, less than 95% observed once, and the top ten hold roughly 2.9%. Sequenced material: PBMCs or T cells enriched from blood (not recorded which). These TCRs come from a man aged 35 to 55 who had been exposed to COVID-19. CDR3s include the opening cysteine and the closing phenylalanine or tryptophan. The order of the fields is J gene, V gene, clone size, D gene, CDR3 length, CDR3 DNA, CDR3 protein. A D gene is named only where the DNA matches it firmly. Not all rows give a size; the values are once, few, many and, for expanded clones, a class.

TRBJ2-2,TRBV6-5,few,-,12,TGTGCCAGCAGGGAGAGGGCCGGGGAGCTGTTTTTT,CASRERAGELFF
TRBJ1-1,TRBV7-3,-,-,11,TGTGCCAGCAGCATAGGGACAGAAGCTTTCTTT,CASSIGTEAFF
TRBJ1-1,TRBV9,-,TRBD1,16,TGTGCCAGCAGCGCCGACAGGGGATCGGGACACACTGAAGCTTTCTTT,CASSADRGSGHTEAFF
TRBJ1-2,TRBV3-1/TRBV3-2,-,-,18,TGTGCCAGCAGCGTTTCGACTCGGATACAACACCCCCACTATGGCTACACCTTC,CASSVSTRIQHPHYGYTF
TRBJ1-2,TRBV28,-,TRBD1,12,TGTGCCAGCACCGCGACAGGGGATGGCTACACCTTC,CASTATGDGYTF
TRBJ1-1,TRBV18,-,-,15,TGTGCCAGCTCAAAGCAAGCGGGGGTGAACACTGAAGCTTTCTTT,CASSKQAGVNTEAFF
TRBJ2-7,TRBV10-1,-,-,13,TGCGCCAGCGGCCCGGAACAGATCCACGAGCAGTACTTC,CASGPEQIHEQYF
TRBJ1-3,TRBV5-1,-,-,14,TGCGCCAGCAGCTTGGCTTTCTCTGGAAACACCATATATTTT,CASSLAFSGNTIYF
TRBJ2-7,TRBV15,-,TRBD2,14,TGTGCCACCAGCAGAGAAGCGGGAAGTTACGAGCAGTACTTC,CATSREAGSYEQYF
TRBJ2-1,TRBV30,once,TRBD2,17,TGTGCCTGGAGTGAGTTACTAGCGGGAGGGCCCTACAATGAGCAGTTCTTC,CAWSELLAGGPYNEQFF
TRBJ2-2,TRBV24-1,-,-,15,TGTGCCACCAGCCGGGGAGACTCTCCTGGCGGGGAGCTGTTTTTT,CATSRGDSPGGELFF
TRBJ2-1,TRBV30,-,TRBD2,16,TGTGCCTGCCTAAGTAGCGGGGGAAGCTCCTACAATGAGCAGTTCTTC,CACLSSGGSSYNEQFF
TRBJ1-1,TRBV3-1/TRBV3-2,few,TRBD1,13,TGTGCCAGCAGTATTGGACAGGCCGTAGTAGCTTTCTTT,CASSIGQAVVAFF
TRBJ1-1,TRBV2,-,-,14,TGTGCCAGCAGTGAAGGGTTGAGCGCGACTGAAGCTTTCTTT,CASSEGLSATEAFF
TRBJ2-4,TRBV7-2,once,-,14,TGTGCCAGCAGCTTAAGGCGGCCCTCCGGCATTCAGTACTTC,CASSLRRPSGIQYF
TRBJ2-2,TRBV14,-,-,15,TGTGCCAGCAGCCGAACTAGCACGAACACCGGGGAGCTGTTTTTT,CASSRTSTNTGELFF
TRBJ2-7,TRBV7-2,-,TRBD1,14,TGTGCCAGCAGCTTAGCTGGGACAGTCTACGAGCAGTACTTC,CASSLAGTVYEQYF
TRBJ2-2,TRBV27,few,TRBD2,16,TGTGCCAGCAGTTCCCATAGCGGGAGATCCGTCGGGGAGCTGTTTTTT,CASSSHSGRSVGELFF
TRBJ2-7,TRBV4-1,-,TRBD1,18,TGCGCCAGCAGCCAAGGAAACCTTGGGGGGACAGGGGCCGACGAGCAGTACTTC,CASSQGNLGGTGADEQYF
TRBJ2-2,TRBV4-2,few,TRBD1,15,TGTGCCAGCAGCCCCGGGACAGGGGAATCCGGGGAGCTGTTTTTT,CASSPGTGESGELFF
TRBJ1-4,TRBV5-6,once,-,14,TGTGCCAGCAGCTTCTCAGGGGCTAATGAAAAACTGTTTTTT,CASSFSGANEKLFF
TRBJ1-2,TRBV4-1,-,-,15,TGCGCCAGCAGCCAAGTGAGTGACTTACAAGGTGGCTACACCTTC,CASSQVSDLQGGYTF
TRBJ1-3,TRBV4-2,-,TRBD1,15,TGTGCCAGCAGCCAAGCACAGGGGGAAGGAAACACCATATATTTT,CASSQAQGEGNTIYF
TRBJ1-2,TRBV5-1,-,TRBD1,14,TGCGCCAGCAGCTTGGGAACAGGGGGCCGTGGCTACACCTTC,CASSLGTGGRGYTF
TRBJ1-2,TRBV9,-,TRBD1,18,TGTGCCAGCAGCCAAAACTACGGGACAGGGACAAGACCATATGGCTACACCTTC,CASSQNYGTGTRPYGYTF
TRBJ1-4,TRBV21-1,-,-,16,-,CASSAPWGTGSEKLFF
TRBJ2-7,TRBV4-1,-,TRBD2,15,TGCGCCAGCAGCCCCTTAGCGGGAGGGCGCTACGAGCAGTACTTC,CASSPLAGGRYEQYF
TRBJ1-2,TRBV2,-,-,14,TGTGCCAGCAGTGCGGCAGGGGCGGTCTATGGCTACACCTTC,CASSAAGAVYGYTF
TRBJ2-5,TRBV5-5,-,-,15,TGTGCCAGCAGCTTGCTGCCAGGGCGGCAAGAGACCCAGTACTTC,CASSLLPGRQETQYF
TRBJ1-2,TRBV19,-,TRBD1,15,TGTGCCAGCCGGATTAGCGGCAGGGGGGACTATGGCTACACCTTC,CASRISGRGDYGYTF
TRBJ2-5,TRBV5-1,-,TRBD1,14,TGCGCCAGCAGGGCGACAGGGGACGAAGAGACCCAGTACTTC,CASRATGDEETQYF
TRBJ2-2,TRBV9,-,TRBD2,18,TGTGCCAGCAGCGTAGGGCTAGCGGGTTTGGGGCACACCGGGGAGCTGTTTTTT,CASSVGLAGLGHTGELFF
TRBJ1-1,TRBV13,-,TRBD1,15,TGTGCCAGCAGCTTCACAGGGGGCATGAACACTGAAGCTTTCTTT,CASSFTGGMNTEAFF
TRBJ2-4,TRBV4-3,once,TRBD1,13,TGCGCCAGCAGCCAAGGGGTTCAGGACAGGGTTTCGTTC,CASSQGVQDRVSF
TRBJ2-3,TRBV6-2/TRBV6-3,once,-,11,TGTGCCAGCAGTTACCTGGATACGCAGTATTTT,CASSYLDTQYF